The clone carrying this TCR beta chain was picked up one time. Its antigen is not known. The CDR3 sequence is 15 residues long. Looked up from germline, CDR1 is SGHTA and CDR2 is FQGTGA. V was clipped by 5 bases and J by 7 bases, with 19 bases between them. This specimen comes from a study of cytomegalovirus exposure and HLA in healthy donors. Study-wide context: The 120 or so validation repertoires used a platform that matched the one used for the approximately 670 first-cohort repertoires, as a later analysis reported.

Study-wide results and caveats: TCR beta chains numbering 164 were designated cytomegalovirus-associated. Rarity characterized most TCR sequences, yet some public TCRs appeared in many donors. The classifier, whose performance was assessed in both the original and validation cohorts, reportedly diagnosed cytomegalovirus status with high specificity and sensitivity.

The data were produced by immunoSEQ multiplex PCR, yet TCRdb's version contains in-frame clones alone and is incomplete. This table has some 190,000 clones, around nine tenths appearing once. The J gene is TRBJ2-3, the V gene TRBV7-3, with TRBD2 as a possible D gene (6 bases). The sequence came from a man aged 25 to 45 in good health and CMV-seropositive. Sequenced: PBMCs. The CDR3 is CASSAFPAGRNTQYF. The CDR3 coding sequence is TGTGCCAGCAGCGCTTTCCCCGCGGGGAGGAATACGCAGTATTTT.